This T cell receptor (beta chain) was observed in a study of shared clonotypes between healthy human individuals. The overall study: There were three CD4 naive, three CD4 memory, two CD8 naive and one CD8 memory plates per donor.

HIV-negative, healthy adults without recent acute infections or vaccinations were the donors. Memory CD4+ cells were the fraction left after CD45RA+ naive selection. Assay: immunoSEQ multiplex PCR; the TCRdb copy retains only in-frame clones and omits some. Of a few million clones in the sample, roughly 93% are singletons; the top ten hold approximately 0.4%. The CDR3 sequence is 12 residues long. Germline values: CDR1 MDHEN, CDR2 SYDVKM. Trimming took 5 bases from V and 12 from J; bases not matched to a gene: 7. This clone was recorded once. Its target is not known. Notes on the study in general: Compared with clonotypes that all four donors shared, non-shared clonotypes had lower generation probabilities.

This receptor was identified in a man between 18 and 29 years old in good health. Some clones in this sample may be carry-over from other donors' samples. Sequencing was performed on naive CD4+ T cells from PBMCs. Regarding subset: CD45RA+ positively selected. The chain has TRBV28 and TRBJ2-1; the match to TRBD1 covers 7 bases. The DNA of the CDR3 is TGTGCCAGCAGTCCGGACAGGTCGCGGCAGTTCTTC. This translates into CASSPDRSRQFF.